Listed below are T cell receptor beta chains from one sample, sequenced in a study of beta chain features in type 1 diabetes. Data came from immunoSEQ multiplex PCR; TCRdb stores just in-frame clones and leaves some out. In the table there are about 650,000 clones, 9.5% to 15% of which are singletons. The sequenced material came from naive CD4+ T cells from blood. The receptors here all came from a man aged 25 to 40 with type 1 diabetes. Both conserved end residues are part of each CDR3. A D gene is named only where the DNA matches it firmly. Where a row states a size, it is once, few, many or the class of an expanded clone; other rows omit it.

clone_size: -; d_call: -; v_call: TRBV9; j_call: TRBJ2-3; cdr3_nt: TGTGCCAGCAGCGTAGGAGGGATAAGCACAGATACGCAGTATTTT; cdr3_aa: CASSVGGISTDTQYF
clone_size: few; d_call: -; v_call: TRBV9; j_call: TRBJ2-3; cdr3_nt: TGTGCCAGCAGCGCTACAGGGCCCAATACGCAGTATTTT; cdr3_aa: CASSATGPNTQYF
clone_size: few; d_call: -; v_call: TRBV6-5; j_call: TRBJ1-6; cdr3_nt: TGTGCCAGCAGTTACAGGGGTACCGATAATTCACCCCTCCACTTT; cdr3_aa: CASSYRGTDNSPLHF
clone_size: -; d_call: -; v_call: TRBV19; j_call: TRBJ2-6; cdr3_nt: TGTGCCAGTGCCAGGGTAGAGGCCAACTCTGGGGCCAACGTCCTGACTTTC; cdr3_aa: CASARVEANSGANVLTF
clone_size: few; d_call: -; v_call: TRBV2; j_call: TRBJ1-4; cdr3_nt: TGTGCCAGCAGGCGAACTAATGAAAAACTGTTTTTT; cdr3_aa: CASRRTNEKLFF
clone_size: few; d_call: -; v_call: TRBV27; j_call: TRBJ1-1; cdr3_nt: TGTGCCAGCAGTTTATTATCGGACACTGAAGCTTTCTTT; cdr3_aa: CASSLLSDTEAFF
clone_size: -; d_call: -; v_call: TRBV7-2; j_call: TRBJ1-2; cdr3_nt: TGTGCCAGCACCCTAGGGGCGTACAGTTCCTATGGCTACACCTTC; cdr3_aa: CASTLGAYSSYGYTF
clone_size: -; d_call: -; v_call: TRBV4-3; j_call: TRBJ2-1; cdr3_nt: TGCGCCAGCAGCCCCCGAGGGCCCAAACCCAATGAGCAGTTCTTC; cdr3_aa: CASSPRGPKPNEQFF
clone_size: few; d_call: TRBD1; v_call: TRBV5-6; j_call: TRBJ2-7; cdr3_nt: TGTGCCAGCAGCCGTTTACAGGGGATTACCTACGAGCAGTACTTC; cdr3_aa: CASSRLQGITYEQYF
clone_size: -; d_call: -; v_call: TRBV7-9; j_call: TRBJ2-1; cdr3_nt: TGTGCCAGCAGCTTGGGTGACGGATCCTACAATGAGCAGTTCTTC; cdr3_aa: CASSLGDGSYNEQFF
clone_size: -; d_call: -; v_call: TRBV6-1; j_call: TRBJ2-7; cdr3_nt: TGTGCCAGCAGTGAAGATGGCAGCTCATACTACGAGCAGTACTTC; cdr3_aa: CASSEDGSSYYEQYF
clone_size: -; d_call: TRBD1; v_call: TRBV5-1; j_call: TRBJ2-3; cdr3_nt: TGCGCCAGCAGCCCGGGACAGGGGTTAGATACGCAGTATTTT; cdr3_aa: CASSPGQGLDTQYF
clone_size: few; d_call: -; v_call: TRBV5-1; j_call: TRBJ1-2; cdr3_nt: TGCGCCAGCAGCTTGGGCGGGCCTAACTATGGCTACACCTTC; cdr3_aa: CASSLGGPNYGYTF
clone_size: -; d_call: -; v_call: TRBV20-1; j_call: TRBJ2-1; cdr3_nt: TGCAGTGCTCGGATGAATGAGCAGTTCTTC; cdr3_aa: CSARMNEQFF
clone_size: -; d_call: -; v_call: TRBV7-8; j_call: TRBJ2-5; cdr3_nt: TGTGCCAGCAGTGTCCAGGGTGGCCAAGAGACCCAGTACTTC; cdr3_aa: CASSVQGGQETQYF
clone_size: -; d_call: -; v_call: TRBV4-1; j_call: TRBJ1-4; cdr3_nt: TGCGCCAGCAGCCCGCTCGAGACAGCAACTAATGAAAAACTGTTTTTT; cdr3_aa: CASSPLETATNEKLFF
clone_size: -; d_call: -; v_call: TRBV6-1; j_call: TRBJ2-2; cdr3_nt: TGTGCCAGCAGTGAGATGGCAGGGGCCGCGAACACCGGGGAGCTGTTTTTT; cdr3_aa: CASSEMAGAANTGELFF
clone_size: -; d_call: -; v_call: TRBV19; j_call: TRBJ1-4; cdr3_nt: TGTGCCAGTAGTTACCGGGGCACTAATGAAAAACTGTTTTTT; cdr3_aa: CASSYRGTNEKLFF
clone_size: -; d_call: TRBD1; v_call: TRBV4-2; j_call: TRBJ1-2; cdr3_nt: TGTGCCAGCAGCCAACCCGGACAGGGAGGGTTTGGATATGGCTACACCTTC; cdr3_aa: CASSQPGQGGFGYGYTF
clone_size: few; d_call: -; v_call: TRBV27; j_call: TRBJ1-5; cdr3_nt: TGTGCCAGCAGTACCGTCGAGGAATTCAATCAGCCCCAGCATTTT; cdr3_aa: CASSTVEEFNQPQHF
clone_size: few; d_call: -; v_call: TRBV29-1; j_call: TRBJ1-1; cdr3_nt: TGCAGCGTTGAAGGTCAGGGGTTGGTTGCTTTCTTT; cdr3_aa: CSVEGQGLVAFF
clone_size: few; d_call: TRBD1; v_call: TRBV4-2; j_call: TRBJ2-7; cdr3_nt: TGTGCCAGCAGCCAAGGGACAGGTGGGGTGGAGTACTTC; cdr3_aa: CASSQGTGGVEYF
clone_size: few; d_call: TRBD1; v_call: TRBV28; j_call: TRBJ2-3; cdr3_nt: TGTGCCAGCAGTTTAGTGCAGGGGGGCACAGATACGCAGTATTTT; cdr3_aa: CASSLVQGGTDTQYF
clone_size: -; d_call: TRBD1; v_call: TRBV5-1; j_call: TRBJ1-1; cdr3_nt: TGCGCCAGCAGCATAGACAGGGGGCAAGCTTTCTTT; cdr3_aa: CASSIDRGQAFF
clone_size: -; d_call: TRBD1; v_call: TRBV7-2; j_call: TRBJ2-1; cdr3_nt: TGTGCCAGCAGCCATCAGAGGGACAGGGGAAGTGAGCAGTTCTTC; cdr3_aa: CASSHQRDRGSEQFF
clone_size: many; d_call: -; v_call: TRBV19; j_call: TRBJ1-4; cdr3_nt: TGTGCCAGTACCCAGGAGGGTCTCACGGAAAAACTGTTTTTT; cdr3_aa: CASTQEGLTEKLFF
clone_size: -; d_call: -; v_call: TRBV6-5; j_call: TRBJ2-1; cdr3_nt: TGTGCCAGCAGACCCTTGTCCTACAATGAGCAGTTCTTC; cdr3_aa: CASRPLSYNEQFF
clone_size: -; d_call: -; v_call: TRBV9; j_call: TRBJ1-1; cdr3_nt: TGTGCCAGCAGCTCCAGGAGGAACACTGAAGCTTTCTTT; cdr3_aa: CASSSRRNTEAFF
clone_size: -; d_call: -; v_call: TRBV5-1; j_call: TRBJ2-2; cdr3_nt: TGCGCCAGCAGTTCCGGGACACAATCAACCGGGGAGCTGTTTTTT; cdr3_aa: CASSSGTQSTGELFF
clone_size: -; d_call: -; v_call: TRBV6-6; j_call: TRBJ1-3; cdr3_nt: TGTGCCAGCATTAGGGGAGCTGGAAACACCATATATTTT; cdr3_aa: CASIRGAGNTIYF
clone_size: -; d_call: -; v_call: TRBV5-4; j_call: TRBJ2-2; cdr3_nt: TGTGCCAGCAGCTTGTGGCAGAGGAACACCGGGGAGCTGTTTTTT; cdr3_aa: CASSLWQRNTGELFF
clone_size: -; d_call: TRBD1; v_call: TRBV4-3; j_call: TRBJ1-2; cdr3_nt: TGCGCCAGCAGCCCTCGACAGGGCAACTATGGCTACACCTTC; cdr3_aa: CASSPRQGNYGYTF
clone_size: -; d_call: TRBD2; v_call: TRBV4-3; j_call: TRBJ2-3; cdr3_nt: TGCGCCAGCAGCCAGGAGTGGCGGGGGGTAGATACGCAGTATTTT; cdr3_aa: CASSQEWRGVDTQYF
clone_size: -; d_call: -; v_call: TRBV28; j_call: TRBJ1-2; cdr3_nt: TGTGCCAGCAGTCCGTCGGGCGTCGGGGAACCACCTAACTATGGCTACACCTTC; cdr3_aa: CASSPSGVGEPPNYGYTF
clone_size: few; d_call: TRBD1; v_call: TRBV7-9; j_call: TRBJ2-1; cdr3_nt: TGTGCCAGCGGGACAGAGTACAATGAGCAGTTCTTC; cdr3_aa: CASGTEYNEQFF
clone_size: -; d_call: -; v_call: TRBV7-9; j_call: TRBJ1-2; cdr3_nt: TGTGCCAGCAGCTTAAGGAGGGAGTATGGCTACACCTTC; cdr3_aa: CASSLRREYGYTF
clone_size: once; d_call: -; v_call: TRBV11-2; j_call: TRBJ1-2; cdr3_nt: TGTGCCAGCAGCATTGACGCTAACTATGGCTACACCTTC; cdr3_aa: CASSIDANYGYTF
clone_size: -; d_call: -; v_call: TRBV28; j_call: TRBJ2-7; cdr3_nt: TGTGCCAGCAGCCCTCAAGGGTCTACTTACTACGAGCAGTACTTC; cdr3_aa: CASSPQGSTYYEQYF
clone_size: -; d_call: -; v_call: TRBV9; j_call: TRBJ1-6; cdr3_nt: TGTGCCAGCAGCGTCGACATTAATTCACCCCTCCACTTT; cdr3_aa: CASSVDINSPLHF
clone_size: -; d_call: -; v_call: TRBV10-3; j_call: TRBJ2-1; cdr3_nt: TGTGCCATCAGCGACGTCCAGCCCCTCAATGAGCAGTTCTTC; cdr3_aa: CAISDVQPLNEQFF
clone_size: few; d_call: -; v_call: TRBV10-3; j_call: TRBJ2-1; cdr3_nt: TGTGCCATCAGTAACTCTAGGAGTGAGCAGTTCTTC; cdr3_aa: CAISNSRSEQFF
clone_size: few; d_call: TRBD1; v_call: TRBV7-9; j_call: TRBJ2-3; cdr3_nt: TGTGCCAGCAGTCCGGACAGGGGCTTCACAGATACGCAGTATTTT; cdr3_aa: CASSPDRGFTDTQYF
clone_size: -; d_call: -; v_call: TRBV28; j_call: TRBJ2-5; cdr3_nt: TGTGCCAGCAGCCTGGGCCCCGATAAAGAGACCCAGTACTTC; cdr3_aa: CASSLGPDKETQYF
clone_size: -; d_call: -; v_call: TRBV29-1; j_call: TRBJ1-4; cdr3_nt: TGCAGCGGGAGATGGGGAAATGAAAAACTGTTTTTT; cdr3_aa: CSGRWGNEKLFF
clone_size: -; d_call: TRBD1; v_call: TRBV7-2; j_call: TRBJ1-3; cdr3_nt: TGTGCCAGCAGCCCACAGGGGCAGCTCTCTGGAAACACCATATATTTT; cdr3_aa: CASSPQGQLSGNTIYF
clone_size: many; d_call: -; v_call: TRBV10-3; j_call: TRBJ2-1; cdr3_nt: TGTGCCATCAGTGCGGGGACCCGCGGCAATGAGCAGTTCTTC; cdr3_aa: CAISAGTRGNEQFF
clone_size: few; d_call: TRBD1; v_call: TRBV5-1; j_call: TRBJ2-1; cdr3_nt: TGCGCCAGCAGCTCCCGGGACAGGGGGTATACCTCCTACAATGAGCAGTTCTTC; cdr3_aa: CASSSRDRGYTSYNEQFF
clone_size: few; d_call: -; v_call: TRBV7-9; j_call: TRBJ1-1; cdr3_nt: TGTGCCAGCAGCTACAGGGTTGGTACTGAAGCTTTCTTT; cdr3_aa: CASSYRVGTEAFF
clone_size: few; d_call: TRBD1; v_call: TRBV2; j_call: TRBJ1-6; cdr3_nt: TGTGCCAGCAGTCTCTTCACGGGACAGGGGTTAGGGAATTCACCCCTCCACTTT; cdr3_aa: CASSLFTGQGLGNSPLHF
clone_size: -; d_call: TRBD2; v_call: TRBV7-9; j_call: TRBJ2-7; cdr3_nt: TGTGCCAGCAGGGCGACTAGCGTCGACTACGAGCAGTACTTC; cdr3_aa: CASRATSVDYEQYF